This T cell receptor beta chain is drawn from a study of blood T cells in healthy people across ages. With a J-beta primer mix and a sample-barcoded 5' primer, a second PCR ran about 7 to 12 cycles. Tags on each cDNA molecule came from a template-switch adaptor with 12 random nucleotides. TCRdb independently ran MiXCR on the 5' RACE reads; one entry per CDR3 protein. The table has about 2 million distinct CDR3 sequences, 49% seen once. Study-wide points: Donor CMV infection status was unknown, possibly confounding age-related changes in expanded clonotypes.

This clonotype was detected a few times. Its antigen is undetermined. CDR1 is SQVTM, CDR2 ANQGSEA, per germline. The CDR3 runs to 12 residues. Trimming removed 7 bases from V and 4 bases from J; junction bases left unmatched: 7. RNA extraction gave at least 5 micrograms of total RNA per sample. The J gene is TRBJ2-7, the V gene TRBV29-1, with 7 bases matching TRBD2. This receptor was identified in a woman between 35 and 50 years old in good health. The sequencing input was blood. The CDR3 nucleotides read TGCAGCGCGGGGGGAATCGCTTACGAGCAGTACTTC. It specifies CSAGGIAYEQYF.